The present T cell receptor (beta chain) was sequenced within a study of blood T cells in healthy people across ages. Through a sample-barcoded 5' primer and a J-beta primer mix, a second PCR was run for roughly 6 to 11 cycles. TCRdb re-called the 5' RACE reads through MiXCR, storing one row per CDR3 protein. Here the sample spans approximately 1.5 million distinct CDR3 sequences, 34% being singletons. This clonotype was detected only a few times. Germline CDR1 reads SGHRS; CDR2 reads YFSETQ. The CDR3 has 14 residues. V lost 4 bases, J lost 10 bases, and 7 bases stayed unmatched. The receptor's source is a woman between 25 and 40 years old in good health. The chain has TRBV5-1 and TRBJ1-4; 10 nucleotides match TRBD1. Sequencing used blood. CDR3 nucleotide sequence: TGCGCCAGCAGCCTACCGGACAGGGGGGGAAAACTGTTTTTT. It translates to CASSLPDRGGKLFF.